The 3 T cell receptor beta chains listed next were all sequenced from one sample in a study of blood T cell repertoires in COVID-19. Assay: immunoSEQ multiplex PCR; the TCRdb copy retains only in-frame clones and omits some. The sample shows just under 150,000 clones, about 89% of them seen only once. Sequencing was carried out using peripheral blood. These receptors were collected from a man aged 45-60 years who had recovered from COVID-19.

The chain joins TRBV9 to TRBJ2-7; 9 positions agree with TRBD1. The CDR3 spans 15 residues. Germline V gives CDR1 SGDLS, CDR2 YYNGEE. Trimming at V came to 0 bases and at J to 3 bases, leaving 4 bases not matched to a gene. The DNA for the CDR3 is TGTGCCAGCAGCGTAGGCAGGACAGGGGTCTACGAGCAGTACTTC. Protein sequence: CASSVGRTGVYEQYF. Based on the CDR3 plus reference TRBV9 and TRBJ2-7, the full variable domain is DSGVTQTPKHLITATGQRVTLRCSPRSGDLSVYWYQQSLDQGLQFLIQYYNGEERAKGNILERFSAQQFPDLHSELNLSSLELGDSALYFCASSVGRTGVYEQYFGPGTRLTVT.

The chain carries TRBV6-5 and TRBJ2-7; TRBD1 aligns across 8 bases. The V gene's germline CDR1 is MNHEY and CDR2 SVGAGI. The V and J ends lost 4 bases and 5 bases, in that order; junction bases with no gene match: 4. This CDR3 is 13 amino acids long. The CDR3 DNA is TGTGCCAGCAGTTGGACAGGGTATAACGAGCAGTACTTC. Translated: CASSWTGYNEQYF.

This clone was detected only a few times. The chain links TRBV7-9 to TRBJ1-2, with TRBD1 matching over 8 bases. The V segment lost 5 bases and the J segment 4 bases; nucleotides outside the gene matches: 15. The CDR3 covers 17 residues. The germline V gene encodes CDR1 SEHNR and CDR2 FQNEAQ (reference sequence). CDR3 nucleotide sequence: TGTGCCAGCAGCCCCATGGGGCAGGGGGCGCCTGGCTATGGCTACACCTTC. It specifies CASSPMGQGAPGYGYTF.